This entry concerns a single T cell receptor beta chain. The data originate from a study of blood T cell repertoires in COVID-19. Germline V lookup: CDR1 SGHNT, CDR2 YYREEE (reference sequence). With 2 bases clipped from V and 0 bases from J, the junction kept 2 bases outside the gene matches. This CDR3 region has 16 residues. The table came from immunoSEQ multiplex PCR; TCRdb's copy has only in-frame clones and leaves some out. The top ten hold 5.5% to 8% of the sample, which has 250,000 to 350,000 clones, approximately 88% seen once. This clonotype was sampled from a woman in her thirties who had recovered from COVID-19. The sample consisted of peripheral blood. The V call is TRBV5-4, the J call TRBJ2-1, with 10 nucleotides matching TRBD1. The CDR3 sequence is CASSFDRGLSYNEQFF. CDR3 sequence (DNA): TGTGCCAGCAGCTTTGACAGGGGGCTCTCCTACAATGAGCAGTTCTTC.